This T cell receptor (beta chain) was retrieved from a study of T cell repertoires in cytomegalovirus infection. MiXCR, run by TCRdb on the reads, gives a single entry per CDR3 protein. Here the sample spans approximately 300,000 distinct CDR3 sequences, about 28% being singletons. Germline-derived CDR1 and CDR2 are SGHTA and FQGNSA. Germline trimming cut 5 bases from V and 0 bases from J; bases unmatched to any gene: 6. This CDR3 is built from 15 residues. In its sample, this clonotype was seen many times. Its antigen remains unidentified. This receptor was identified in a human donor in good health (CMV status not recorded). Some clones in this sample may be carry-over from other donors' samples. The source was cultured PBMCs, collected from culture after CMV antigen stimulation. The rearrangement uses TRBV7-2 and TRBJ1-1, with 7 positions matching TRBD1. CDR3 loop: CASSTDRALNTEAFF. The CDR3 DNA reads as TGTGCCAGCAGCACAGACAGGGCCTTGAACACTGAAGCTTTCTTT.